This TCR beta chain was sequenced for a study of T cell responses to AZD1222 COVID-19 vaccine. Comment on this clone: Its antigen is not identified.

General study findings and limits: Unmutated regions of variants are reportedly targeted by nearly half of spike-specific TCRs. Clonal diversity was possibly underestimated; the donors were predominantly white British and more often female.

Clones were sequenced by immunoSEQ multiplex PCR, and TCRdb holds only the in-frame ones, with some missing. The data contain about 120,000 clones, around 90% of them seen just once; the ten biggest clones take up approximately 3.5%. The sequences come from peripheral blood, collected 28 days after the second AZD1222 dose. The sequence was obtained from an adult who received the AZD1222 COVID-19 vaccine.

The CDR3 spells CASSVGTVVQETQYF. For the CDR3, the DNA is TGTGCCAGCAGCGTCGGGACAGTAGTCCAAGAGACCCAGTACTTC. V gene TRBV9 combines with J gene TRBJ2-5; 7 nucleotides line up with TRBD1. This CDR3 contains 15 residues. Germline CDR1 is SGDLS and CDR2 is YYNGEE. V trimming: 2 bases; J trimming: 1 base; junction bases outside the gene matches: 5.